This T cell receptor beta chain was identified during a study of Ad26.COV2.S vaccination and SARS-CoV-2 variants. At the level of the study: Doses of Ad26.COV2.S were injected into muscle once or twice, 56 days apart. General observations from the study: Vaccine recipients surpassed placebo recipients in spike-specific TCR breadth.

The CDR3 sequence is 15 residues long. The germline gives CDR1 SGHTA, CDR2 FQGTGA. The ends were cut back, 4 bases at V and 4 bases at J, with 16 bases in the middle. Worth noting for this clone: Its antigen is not identified.

Treatment described: over 15 received Ad26.COV2.S at low or high dose, single or two shots; a few received placebo; per-sample allocation not given. Sample collection was performed on day 63 after the first vaccine or placebo injection. An 18-55-year-old adult in Boston served as donor. Repertoires were generated with immunoSEQ multiplex PCR, while TCRdb's copy carries only in-frame clones and drops some. The table lists approximately 350,000 clones, roughly 84% of them singletons. The receptor's source is a person between 18 and 65 years old who received the Ad26.COV2.S COVID-19 vaccine or a placebo. Sample: peripheral blood, taken in a trial of Ad26.COV2.S vaccine versus placebo. V usage is TRBV7-3 and J usage is TRBJ1-1; D possibly corresponds to TRBD1 (5 bases). This CDR3 reads CASSSFGGGVTEAFF. In nucleotides, the CDR3 is TGTGCCAGCAGCTCCTTCGGCGGAGGGGTCACTGAAGCTTTCTTT.